The sequence of this T cell receptor beta chain was determined in a study of blood T cell repertoires in COVID-19. In the study overall: Samples representing acute and convalescent COVID-19 were sourced from the United States, Italy and Spain. Nucleic acid was either cDNA or gDNA, and it came from T cells, B-cell-depleted T cells, or PBMCs.

Per the authors' pipeline: Estimated nucleated cell counts came from reference gene primer amplification. Clones were read by immunoSEQ multiplex PCR, and TCRdb kept only the in-frame ones, dropping some. The V and J calls and the clone size are those of that table, but D and trimming were determined from the DNA. The data hold about 100,000 clones, with 85% observed a single time. Germline V gene lookup returns CDR1 MDHEN and CDR2 SYDVKM. The CDR3 totals 16 residues. V was pared by 2 bases and J by 6 bases, with 17 bases between. Source material: peripheral blood. This sequence was found in a middle-aged man with active or convalescent COVID-19. This chain connects TRBV28 to TRBJ1-5; possibly TRBD1 for D (6 bases). CDR3 region: CASSLGGASAIQPQHF. The CDR3 DNA is TGTGCCAGCAGTTTAGGGGGGGCGAGCGCAATTCAGCCCCAGCATTTT.